Presented here are 14 T cell receptor beta chains from one specimen sequenced in a study of shared clonotypes between healthy human individuals. Using immunoSEQ multiplex PCR, the repertoire was profiled, and TCRdb retains in-frame clones only, with some absent. The table lists millions of clones, roughly 92% of them singletons. What was sequenced was naive CD4+ T cells sorted from blood. The subset denotes: CD45RA+ positively selected. The receptors were sampled from a man aged 18 to 30 in good health.

This chain links TRBV9 with TRBJ2-1; TRBD2 matches 8 bases. Trimming at V came to 0 bases and at J to 0 bases, leaving 8 bases not matched to a gene. This CDR3 has 18 amino acids. Germline CDR1 and CDR2: SGDLS and YYNGEE. The CDR3 loop reads CASSVDVLAGSSYNEQFF. The CDR3 DNA is TGTGCCAGCAGCGTAGACGTGTTAGCGGGGAGCTCCTACAATGAGCAGTTCTTC.

V is TRBV5-4 and J is TRBJ2-1, with a weak D call TRBD2 (6 bases). The CDR3 extends over 15 amino acids. Trimming pared 4 bases from V and 6 bases from J, leaving 17 bases between. CDR1 is SGHNT and CDR2 is YYREEE in the germline V gene (reference sequence). DNA for the CDR3: TGTGCCAGCAGCCCAGGTTTGCGGGGCGGCAATGAGCAGTTCTTC. Encoded protein: CASSPGLRGGNEQFF. The whole variable domain, filled in from reference TRBV5-4 and TRBJ2-1, reads ETGVTQSPTHLIKTRGQQVTLRCSSQSGHNTVSWYQQALGQGPQFIFQYYREEENGRGNFPPRFSGLQFPNYSSELNVNALELDDSALYLCASSPGLRGGNEQFFGPGTRLTVL.

The chain couples TRBV7-6 to TRBJ2-6, with D uncertain. CDR1 and CDR2 (germline): SGHVS, FNYEAQ. The CDR3 sequence is 15 residues long. Trimming cost V 5 bases and J 2 bases, with 10 bases left between them. The DNA of the CDR3 is TGTGCCAGCAGCCTGCAGTTAGCTGGGGCCAACGTCCTGACTTTC. Its translation: CASSLQLAGANVLTF.

This clone was recorded only once. The gene calls are TRBV21-1 and TRBJ2-7. TRBV21-1 is labeled a pseudogene. The CDR3 extends over 20 amino acids. The CDR3 DNA sequence: TGTGCCAGCAGCAAAGAAGAGAGAAAGGTTCCCCCAAGGTCGAACTACGAGCAGTACTTC. Translating it yields CASSKEERKVPPRSNYEQYF.

The gene calls are TRBV13 and TRBJ1-1; D is unresolved. The ends were cut back, 5 bases at V and 8 bases at J, with 24 bases in the middle. The CDR3 is made up of 16 amino acids. Per the germline V gene, CDR1 is PRHDT and CDR2 is FYEKMQ (reference sequence). The CDR3 sequence is CASSLVAGRRGREAFF. DNA for the CDR3: TGTGCCAGCAGCCTCGTCGCCGGACGACGGGGTAGGGAAGCTTTCTTT.

The chain joins TRBV2 to TRBJ1-6; 9 nucleotides agree with TRBD1. The germline V gene encodes CDR1 SNHLY and CDR2 FYNNEI. This CDR3 is built from 15 residues. V trimming: 7 bases; J trimming: 10 bases; junction bases outside the gene matches: 11. As DNA, the CDR3 is TGTGCCAGCACCGACGTCGGACAGGGGAAATCACCCCTCCACTTT. It specifies CASTDVGQGKSPLHF.

In its sample, this clone was seen once. This chain connects TRBV2 to TRBJ2-7, with no clear D. The CDR3 spans 11 residues. Trimming stripped 4 bases from V and 7 bases from J, with 8 bases between. Germline V gives CDR1 SNHLY, CDR2 FYNNEI. This CDR3 reads CASSVAQEQYF. The CDR3, as DNA: TGTGCCAGCAGTGTGGCTCAAGAGCAGTACTTC. The full variable domain, its missing parts supplied by reference TRBV2 and TRBJ2-7, is EPEVTQTPSHQVTQMGQEVILRCVPISNHLYFYWYRQILGQKVEFLVSFYNNEISEKSEIFDDQFSVERPDGSNFTLKIRSTKLEDSAMYFCASSVAQEQYFGPGTRLTVT.

This clone was recorded a few times. The V and J genes are TRBV20-1 and TRBJ1-2; maybe TRBD1 (5 bases). Trimming removed 6 bases from V and 8 bases from J, with 13 bases in between. The germline V gene has CDR1 DFQATT and CDR2 SNEGSKA (reference sequence). The CDR3 extends over 11 amino acids. In nucleotides, the CDR3 is TGCAGTGCCAGGCCCGGGGCCGGCTACACCTTC. Encoded protein: CSARPGAGYTF.

The V call is TRBV18, the J call TRBJ2-7, with a weak D call TRBD1 (5 bases). The V end lost 3 bases, the J end lost 6 bases, and 15 bases lay between the germline ends. Per germline, CDR1 KGHSH and CDR2 LQKENI. The length of the CDR3 is 14 residues. CDR3 residues: CASSPPAGKGEQYF. In DNA form, the CDR3 reads TGTGCCAGCTCACCCCCGGCAGGGAAGGGCGAGCAGTACTTC.

The V call is TRBV28, the J call TRBJ2-7; D is unclear. The germline CDR1 and CDR2 sequences are MDHEN and SYDVKM. The CDR3 is 10 residues long. V was clipped by 2 bases and J by 5 bases, with 1 base between them. DNA for the CDR3: TGTGCCAGCAGTTTAAACGAGCAGTACTTC. This gives the protein CASSLNEQYF.

Remarks on this clone: The same CDR3 is also encoded by other DNA sequences in this sample. The V and J genes are TRBV5-1 and TRBJ2-3, with D uncertain. Trimming shortened V by 5 bases and J by 3 bases, and 10 bases separated the two germline ends. Germline-derived CDR1 and CDR2 are SGHRS and YFSETQ. There are 13 residues in the CDR3. The DNA of the CDR3 is TGCGCCAGCAGTAACGGTGGGACAGATACGCAGTATTTT. It encodes CASSNGGTDTQYF. The variable domain in full, completed from reference TRBV5-1 and TRBJ2-3, reads KAGVTQTPRYLIKTRGQQVTLSCSPISGHRSVSWYQQTPGQGLQFLFEYFSETQRNKGNFPGRFSGRQFSNSRSEMNVSTLELGDSALYLCASSNGGTDTQYFGPGTRLTVL.

This chain joins TRBV27 and TRBJ1-5; D not resolved. Trimming took 8 bases from V and 6 from J, leaving 11 bases between them. Germline CDR1 is MNHEY and CDR2 is SMNVEV (reference sequence). The CDR3 is 12 amino acids. CDR3 sequence reads: CASHSVGQPQHF. CDR3 nucleotide sequence: TGTGCCAGCCACAGTGTCGGTCAGCCCCAGCATTTT.

This rearrangement joins TRBV27 to TRBJ2-3; TRBD2 aligns across 12 bases. V shed 6 bases and J 5 bases; nucleotides not matched to a gene: 3. This CDR3 is 14 amino acids long. The germline CDR1 and CDR2 sequences are MNHEY and SMNVEV (reference sequence). This chain's CDR3 is CASSGLAGLDTQYF. The CDR3, as DNA: TGTGCCAGCAGCGGACTAGCGGGATTAGATACGCAGTATTTT.

V is TRBV29-1 and J is TRBJ1-1, with D perhaps matching TRBD1 (6 bases). Germline V gene sequence: CDR1 SQVTM, CDR2 ANQGSEA. This CDR3 contains 14 residues. V shed 7 bases and J shed 4 bases, with 19 bases lying between them. In nucleotides, the CDR3 is TGCAGCGCCTCGGCAGGGGTGCGTAGCACTGAAGCTTTCTTT. Encoded protein: CSASAGVRSTEAFF.